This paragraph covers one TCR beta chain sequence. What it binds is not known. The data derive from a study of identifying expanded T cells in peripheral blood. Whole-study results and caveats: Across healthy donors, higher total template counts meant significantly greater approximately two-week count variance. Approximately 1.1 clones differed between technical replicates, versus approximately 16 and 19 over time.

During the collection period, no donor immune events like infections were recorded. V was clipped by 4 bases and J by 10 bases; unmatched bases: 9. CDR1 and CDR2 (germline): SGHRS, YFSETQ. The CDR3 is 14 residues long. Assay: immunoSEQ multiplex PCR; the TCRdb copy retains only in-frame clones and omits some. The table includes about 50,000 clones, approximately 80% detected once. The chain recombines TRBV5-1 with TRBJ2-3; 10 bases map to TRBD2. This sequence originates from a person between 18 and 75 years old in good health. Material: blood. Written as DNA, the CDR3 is TGCGCCAGCAGCCCGGCCGGACTAGCGGCCTCGCAGTATTTT. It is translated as CASSPAGLAASQYF.